One and the same sample provided the 2 T cell receptor beta chains below, sequenced in a study of shared clonotypes between healthy human individuals. Sequenced by immunoSEQ multiplex PCR; TCRdb stores in-frame clones only, minus some. This sample yields roughly 500,000 clones, of which more than 95% are seen a single time; under 0.065% belongs to the top ten. Material for sequencing was naive CD4+ T cells sorted from blood. The sample's subset: CD45RA+ positively selected. The receptors originated from a woman aged 25 to 39 in good health.

The sample holds one count of this clone. The chain uses TRBV15 and TRBJ2-5; possible D gene TRBD1, 6 bases. Per germline, CDR1 LNHNV and CDR2 YYDKDF (reference sequence). The CDR3 extends over 17 amino acids. Trimming stripped 3 bases from V and 1 base from J, with 18 bases between. CDR3 sequence reads: CATSSPRGVRAQETQYF. The CDR3 DNA follows: TGTGCCACCAGCAGCCCCAGGGGAGTACGAGCCCAAGAGACCCAGTACTTC. Complete variable domain (other parts from reference TRBV15 and TRBJ2-5): DAMVIQNPRYQVTQFGKPVTLSCSQTLNHNVMYWYQQKSSQAPKLLFHYYDKDFNNEADTPDNFQSRRPNTSFCFLDIRSPGLGDTAMYLCATSSPRGVRAQETQYFGPGTRLLVL.

The gene calls are TRBV15 and TRBJ2-7; weak D call: TRBD2 (6 bases). This CDR3 has 14 residues. The germline V and J ends were trimmed by 0 bases and 11 bases, with 17 bases remaining between them. In germline, CDR1 is LNHNV, CDR2 YYDKDF (reference sequence). The CDR3 nucleotides read TGTGCCACCAGCAGAGATACCGGGACTCCGGGCAAGTACTTC. It translates to CATSRDTGTPGKYF. Looking up the rest from reference TRBV15 and TRBJ2-7 gives the full variable domain: DAMVIQNPRYQVTQFGKPVTLSCSQTLNHNVMYWYQQKSSQAPKLLFHYYDKDFNNEADTPDNFQSRRPNTSFCFLDIRSPGLGDTAMYLCATSRDTGTPGKYFGPGTRLTVT.